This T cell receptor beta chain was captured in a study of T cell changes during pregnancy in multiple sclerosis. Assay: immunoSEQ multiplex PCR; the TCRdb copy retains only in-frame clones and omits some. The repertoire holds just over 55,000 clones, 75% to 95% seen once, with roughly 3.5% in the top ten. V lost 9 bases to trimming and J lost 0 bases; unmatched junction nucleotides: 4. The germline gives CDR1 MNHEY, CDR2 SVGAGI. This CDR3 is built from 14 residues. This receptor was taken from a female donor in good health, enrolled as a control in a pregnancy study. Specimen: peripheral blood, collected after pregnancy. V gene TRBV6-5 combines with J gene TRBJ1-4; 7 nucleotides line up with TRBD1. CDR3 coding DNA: TGTGCCAGTGGAACAGGGGCAACTAATGAAAAACTGTTTTTT. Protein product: CASGTGATNEKLFF.